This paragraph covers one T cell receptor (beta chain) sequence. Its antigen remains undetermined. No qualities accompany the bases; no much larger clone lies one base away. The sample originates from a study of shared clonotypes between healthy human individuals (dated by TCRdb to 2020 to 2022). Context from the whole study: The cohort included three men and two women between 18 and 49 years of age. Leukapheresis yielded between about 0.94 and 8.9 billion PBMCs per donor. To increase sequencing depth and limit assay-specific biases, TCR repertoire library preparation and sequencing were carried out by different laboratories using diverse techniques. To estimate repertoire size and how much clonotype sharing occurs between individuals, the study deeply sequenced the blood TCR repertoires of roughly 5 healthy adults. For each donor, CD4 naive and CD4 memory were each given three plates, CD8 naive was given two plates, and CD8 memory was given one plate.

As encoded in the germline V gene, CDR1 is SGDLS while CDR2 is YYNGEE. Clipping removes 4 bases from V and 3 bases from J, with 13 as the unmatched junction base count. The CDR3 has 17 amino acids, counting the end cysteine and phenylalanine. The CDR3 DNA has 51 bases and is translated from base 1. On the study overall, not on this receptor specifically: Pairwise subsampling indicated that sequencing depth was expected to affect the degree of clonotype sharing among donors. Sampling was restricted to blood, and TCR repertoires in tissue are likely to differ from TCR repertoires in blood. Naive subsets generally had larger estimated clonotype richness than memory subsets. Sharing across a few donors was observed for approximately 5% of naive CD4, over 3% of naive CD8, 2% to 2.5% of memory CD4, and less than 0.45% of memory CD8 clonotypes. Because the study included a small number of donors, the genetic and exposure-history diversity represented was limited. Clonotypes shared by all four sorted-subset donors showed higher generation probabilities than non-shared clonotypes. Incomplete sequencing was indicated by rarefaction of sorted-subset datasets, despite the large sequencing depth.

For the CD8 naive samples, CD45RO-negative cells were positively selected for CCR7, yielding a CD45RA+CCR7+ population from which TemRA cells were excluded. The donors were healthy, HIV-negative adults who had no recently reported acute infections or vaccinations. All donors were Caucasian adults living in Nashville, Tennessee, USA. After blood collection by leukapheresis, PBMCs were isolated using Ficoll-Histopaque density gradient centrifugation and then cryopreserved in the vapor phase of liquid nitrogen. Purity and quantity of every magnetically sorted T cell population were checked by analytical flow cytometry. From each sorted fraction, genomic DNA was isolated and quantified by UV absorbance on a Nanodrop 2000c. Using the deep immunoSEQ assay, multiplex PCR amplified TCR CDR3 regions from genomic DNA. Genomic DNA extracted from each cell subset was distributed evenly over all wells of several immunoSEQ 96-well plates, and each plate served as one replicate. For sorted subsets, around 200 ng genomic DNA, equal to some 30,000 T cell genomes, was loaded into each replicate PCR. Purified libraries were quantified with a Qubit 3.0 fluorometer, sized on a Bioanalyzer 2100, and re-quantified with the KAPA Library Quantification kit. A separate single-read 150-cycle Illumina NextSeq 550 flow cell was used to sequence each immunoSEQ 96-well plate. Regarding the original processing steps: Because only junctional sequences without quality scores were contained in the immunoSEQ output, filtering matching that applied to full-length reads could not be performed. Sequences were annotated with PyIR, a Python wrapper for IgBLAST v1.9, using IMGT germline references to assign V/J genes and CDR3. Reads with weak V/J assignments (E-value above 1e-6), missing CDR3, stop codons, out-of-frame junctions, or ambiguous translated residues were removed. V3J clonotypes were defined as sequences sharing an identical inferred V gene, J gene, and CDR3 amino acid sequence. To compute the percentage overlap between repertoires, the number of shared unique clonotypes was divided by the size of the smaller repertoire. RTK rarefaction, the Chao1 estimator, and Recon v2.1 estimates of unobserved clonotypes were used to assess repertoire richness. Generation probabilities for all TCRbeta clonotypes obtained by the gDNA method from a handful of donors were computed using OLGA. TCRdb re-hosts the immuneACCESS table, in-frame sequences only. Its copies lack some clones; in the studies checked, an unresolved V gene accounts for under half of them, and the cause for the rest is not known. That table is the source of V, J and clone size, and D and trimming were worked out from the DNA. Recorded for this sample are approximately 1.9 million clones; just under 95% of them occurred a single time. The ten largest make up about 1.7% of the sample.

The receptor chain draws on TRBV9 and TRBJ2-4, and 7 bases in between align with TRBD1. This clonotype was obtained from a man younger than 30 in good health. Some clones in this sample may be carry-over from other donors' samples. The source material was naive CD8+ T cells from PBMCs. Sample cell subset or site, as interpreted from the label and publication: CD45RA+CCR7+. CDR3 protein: CASSPPRQGVFKNIQYF. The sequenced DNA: TGTGCCAGCAGCCCCCCTAGGCAGGGGGTATTCAAAAACATTCAGTACTTC.